This TCR beta chain stems from a study of blood T cells in healthy people across ages. Background on the study: With template switching, about one barcoded beta molecule was captured per two T cells. Study-wide results and limits: Those diversity estimates obtained from one million T cells were thought to be underestimates.

As to this clonotype: Its antigen is as yet unknown.

A second PCR of roughly 7 to 11 cycles used a sample-barcoded 5' primer and a J-beta primer mix. The template-switch adaptor was a 5' adaptor with 12 random nucleotides. It tagged each cDNA molecule. TCRdb called the 5' RACE reads again in MiXCR, with one record for every CDR3 protein. The table has around 1,800,000 distinct CDR3 sequences, 30% to 40% seen once. Sequencing was carried out using blood. The source of this sequence is a human donor in good health.

The CDR3 loop is CASTPRQTVTDTQYF. The CDR3 nucleotides are TGTGCCAGCACCCCTAGACAGACAGTCACAGATACGCAGTATTTT. This chain uses TRBV7-9 with TRBJ2-3, with D possibly TRBD1 on 5 matching bases. CDR3 length equals 15 residues. Trimming stripped 7 bases from V and 2 bases from J, with 16 bases between. CDR1 is SEHNR and CDR2 is FQNEAQ in the germline V gene (reference sequence).